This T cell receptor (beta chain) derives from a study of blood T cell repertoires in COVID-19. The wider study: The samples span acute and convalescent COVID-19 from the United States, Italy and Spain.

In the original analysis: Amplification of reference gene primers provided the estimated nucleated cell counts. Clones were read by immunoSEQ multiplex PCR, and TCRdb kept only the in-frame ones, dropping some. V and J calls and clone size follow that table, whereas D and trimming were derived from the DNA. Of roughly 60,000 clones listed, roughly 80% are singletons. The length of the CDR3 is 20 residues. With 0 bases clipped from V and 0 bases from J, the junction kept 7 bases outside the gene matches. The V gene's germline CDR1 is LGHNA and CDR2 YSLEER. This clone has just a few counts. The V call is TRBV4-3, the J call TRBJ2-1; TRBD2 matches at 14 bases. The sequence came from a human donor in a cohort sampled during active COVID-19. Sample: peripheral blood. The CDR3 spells CASSQDRLAGGLSSYNEQFF. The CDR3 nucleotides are TGCGCCAGCAGCCAAGATCGACTAGCGGGGGGGCTGAGCTCCTACAATGAGCAGTTCTTC.